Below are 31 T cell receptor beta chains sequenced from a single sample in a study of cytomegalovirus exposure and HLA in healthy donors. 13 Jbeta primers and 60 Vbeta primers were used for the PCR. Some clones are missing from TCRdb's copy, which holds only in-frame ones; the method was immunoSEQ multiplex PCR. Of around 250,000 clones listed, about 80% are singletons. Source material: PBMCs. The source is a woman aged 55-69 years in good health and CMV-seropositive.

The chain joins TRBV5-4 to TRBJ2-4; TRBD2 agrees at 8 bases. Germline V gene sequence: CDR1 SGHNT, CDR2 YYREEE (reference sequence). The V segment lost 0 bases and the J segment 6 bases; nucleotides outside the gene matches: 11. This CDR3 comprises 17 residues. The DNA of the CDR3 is TGTGCCAGCAGCTTGGTAGCGGGGCCCGAACAGGGAAACATTCAGTACTTC. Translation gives CASSLVAGPEQGNIQYF. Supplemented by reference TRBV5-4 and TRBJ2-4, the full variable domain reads ETGVTQSPTHLIKTRGQQVTLRCSSQSGHNTVSWYQQALGQGPQFIFQYYREEENGRGNFPPRFSGLQFPNYSSELNVNALELDDSALYLCASSLVAGPEQGNIQYFGAGTRLSVL.

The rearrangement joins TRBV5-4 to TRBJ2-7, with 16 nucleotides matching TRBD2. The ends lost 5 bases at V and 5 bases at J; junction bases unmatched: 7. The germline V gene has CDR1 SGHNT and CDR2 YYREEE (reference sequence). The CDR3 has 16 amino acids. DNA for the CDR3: TGTGCCAGCAGTACCGGGACTAGCGGGAGGGTGAACGAGCAGTACTTC. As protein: CASSTGTSGRVNEQYF.

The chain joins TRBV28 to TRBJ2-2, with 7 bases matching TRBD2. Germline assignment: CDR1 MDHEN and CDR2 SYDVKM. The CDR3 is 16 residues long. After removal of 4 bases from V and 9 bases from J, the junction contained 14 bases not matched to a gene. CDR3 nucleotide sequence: TGTGCCAGCAGTTCGCCAACGGTCCTGCGGGAGAGGGAGCTGTTTTTT. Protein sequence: CASSSPTVLRERELFF. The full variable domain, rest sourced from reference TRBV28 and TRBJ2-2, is DVKVTQSSRYLVKRTGEKVFLECVQDMDHENMFWYRQDPGLGLRLIYFSYDVKMKEKGDIPEGYSVSREKKERFSLILESASTNQTSMYLCASSSPTVLRERELFFGEGSRLTVL.

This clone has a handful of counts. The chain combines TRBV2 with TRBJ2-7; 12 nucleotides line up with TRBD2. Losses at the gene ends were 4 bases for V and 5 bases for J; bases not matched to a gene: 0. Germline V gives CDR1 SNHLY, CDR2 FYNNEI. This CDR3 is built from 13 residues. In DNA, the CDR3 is TGTGCCAGCAGTGGGACTAGCGGGAACGAGCAGTACTTC. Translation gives CASSGTSGNEQYF. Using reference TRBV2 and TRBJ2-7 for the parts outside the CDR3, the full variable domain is EPEVTQTPSHQVTQMGQEVILRCVPISNHLYFYWYRQILGQKVEFLVSFYNNEISEKSEIFDDQFSVERPDGSNFTLKIRSTKLEDSAMYFCASSGTSGNEQYFGPGTRLTVT.

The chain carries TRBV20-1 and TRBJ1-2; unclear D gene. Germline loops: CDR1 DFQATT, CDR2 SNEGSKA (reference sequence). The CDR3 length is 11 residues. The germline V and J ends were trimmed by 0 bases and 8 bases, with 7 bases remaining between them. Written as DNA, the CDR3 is TGCAGTGCTAGAGACACGCAGGGCTACACCTTC. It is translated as CSARDTQGYTF.

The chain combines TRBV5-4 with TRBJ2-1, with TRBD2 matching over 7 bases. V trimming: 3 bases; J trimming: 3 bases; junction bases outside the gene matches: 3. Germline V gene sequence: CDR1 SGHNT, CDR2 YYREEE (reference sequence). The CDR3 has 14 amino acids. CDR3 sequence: CASSSERDYNEQFF. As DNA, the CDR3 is TGTGCCAGCAGCTCCGAGCGGGACTACAATGAGCAGTTCTTC.

The CDR3 coding sequence is TGCGCCAGCAGCTCCGGGGGGACAGATACGCAGTATTTT. It specifies CASSSGGTDTQYF. This sequence joins TRBV5-1 and TRBJ2-3, with 7 bases aligning to TRBD2. After removal of 3 bases from V and 3 bases from J, the junction contained 1 base not matched to a gene. Germline V gene sequence: CDR1 SGHRS, CDR2 YFSETQ. There are 13 residues in the CDR3.

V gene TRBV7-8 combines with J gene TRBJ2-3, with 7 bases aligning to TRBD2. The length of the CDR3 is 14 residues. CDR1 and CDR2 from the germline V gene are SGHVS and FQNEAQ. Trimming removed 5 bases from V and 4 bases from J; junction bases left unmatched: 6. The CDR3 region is CASSLGTKSDTQYF. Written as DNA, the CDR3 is TGTGCCAGCAGCCTAGGGACTAAATCAGATACGCAGTATTTT.

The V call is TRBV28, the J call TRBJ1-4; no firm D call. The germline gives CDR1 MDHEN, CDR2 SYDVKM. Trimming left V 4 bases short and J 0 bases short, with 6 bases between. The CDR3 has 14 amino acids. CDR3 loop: CASSSPTTNEKLFF. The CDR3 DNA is TGTGCCAGCAGTTCCCCAACAACTAATGAAAAACTGTTTTTT.

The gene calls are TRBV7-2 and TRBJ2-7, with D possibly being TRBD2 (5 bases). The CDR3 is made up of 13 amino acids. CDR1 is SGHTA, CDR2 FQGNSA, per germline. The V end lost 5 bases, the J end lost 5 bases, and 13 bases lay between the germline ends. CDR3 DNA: TGTGCCAGCAGCCCAACACCCGGGAACGAGCAGTACTTC. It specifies CASSPTPGNEQYF.

The CDR3 protein is CASSVGPQQGNYEQYF. The CDR3 DNA sequence: TGTGCCAGCAGCGTAGGGCCCCAACAGGGAAACTACGAGCAGTACTTC. The V and J genes are TRBV9 and TRBJ2-7, with D maybe TRBD1 (6 bases). The CDR3 totals 16 residues. V lost 0 bases to trimming and J lost 3 bases, with 16 bases between them. The germline V gene has CDR1 SGDLS and CDR2 YYNGEE.

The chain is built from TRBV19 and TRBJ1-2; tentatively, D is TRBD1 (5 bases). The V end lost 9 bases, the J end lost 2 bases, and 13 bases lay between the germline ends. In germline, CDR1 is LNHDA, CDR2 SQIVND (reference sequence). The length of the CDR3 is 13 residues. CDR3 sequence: CASEKGSNYGYTF. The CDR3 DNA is TGTGCCAGCGAAAAGGGGTCCAACTATGGCTACACCTTC.

The CDR3 sequence is CASTHRGAGPTYGYTF. The CDR3 region has the DNA TGTGCCAGTACCCACAGGGGGGCGGGACCCACCTACGGCTACACCTTC. The chain uses TRBV19 and TRBJ1-2, with 8 positions matching TRBD1. The J segment lost 8 bases and the V segment lost 7 bases, leaving 18 bases of the junction unmatched. The CDR3 sequence is 16 residues long. Germline CDR1 is LNHDA and CDR2 is SQIVND (reference sequence).

CDR3 coding DNA: TGCGCCACCTCGGACAGATACAATGAGCAGTTCTTC. Translated: CATSDRYNEQFF. The chain uses TRBV10-1 and TRBJ2-1, with a weak D call TRBD1 (6 bases). The germline V gene encodes CDR1 WNHNN and CDR2 SYGVQD (reference sequence). This CDR3 is built from 12 residues. Trimming removed 10 bases at V and 4 bases at J, with 11 bases between.

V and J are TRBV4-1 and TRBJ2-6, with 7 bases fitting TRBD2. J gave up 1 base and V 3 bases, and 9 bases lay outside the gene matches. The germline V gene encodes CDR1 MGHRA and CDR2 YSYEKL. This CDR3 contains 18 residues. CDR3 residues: CASSHAGTILSGANVLTF. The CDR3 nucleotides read TGCGCCAGCAGCCATGCCGGGACTATCCTGTCTGGGGCCAACGTCCTGACTTTC.

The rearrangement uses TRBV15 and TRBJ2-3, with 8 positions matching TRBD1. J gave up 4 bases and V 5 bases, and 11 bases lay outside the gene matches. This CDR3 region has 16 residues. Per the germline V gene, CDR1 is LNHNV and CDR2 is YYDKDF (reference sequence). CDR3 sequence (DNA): TGTGCCACCAGCCCCCGAGGGACAGGTCGGCCAGATACGCAGTATTTT. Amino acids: CATSPRGTGRPDTQYF. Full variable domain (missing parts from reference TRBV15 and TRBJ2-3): DAMVIQNPRYQVTQFGKPVTLSCSQTLNHNVMYWYQQKSSQAPKLLFHYYDKDFNNEADTPDNFQSRRPNTSFCFLDIRSPGLGDTAMYLCATSPRGTGRPDTQYFGPGTRLTVL.

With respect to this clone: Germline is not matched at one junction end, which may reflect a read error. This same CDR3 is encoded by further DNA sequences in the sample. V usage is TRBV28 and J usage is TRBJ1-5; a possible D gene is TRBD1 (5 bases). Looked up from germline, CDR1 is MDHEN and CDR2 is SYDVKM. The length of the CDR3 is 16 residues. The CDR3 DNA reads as TGTGCCAGCAGTTTATATTGGCAGGGTTCAGGGCAGCCCCAGCATTTC. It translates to CASSLYWQGSGQPQHF.

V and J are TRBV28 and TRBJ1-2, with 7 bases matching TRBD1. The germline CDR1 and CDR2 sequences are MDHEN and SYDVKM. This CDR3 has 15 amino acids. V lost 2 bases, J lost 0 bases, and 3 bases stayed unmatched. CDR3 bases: TGTGCCAGCAGTTTACGCAGGGGGACTAACTATGGCTACACCTTC. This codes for CASSLRRGTNYGYTF.

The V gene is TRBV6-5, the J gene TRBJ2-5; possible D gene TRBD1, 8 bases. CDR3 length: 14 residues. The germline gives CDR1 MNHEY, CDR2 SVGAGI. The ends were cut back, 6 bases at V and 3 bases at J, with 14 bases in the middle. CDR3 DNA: TGTGCCAGCAGCCTACAGGGGGGGAAAGAGACCCAGTACTTC. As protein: CASSLQGGKETQYF.

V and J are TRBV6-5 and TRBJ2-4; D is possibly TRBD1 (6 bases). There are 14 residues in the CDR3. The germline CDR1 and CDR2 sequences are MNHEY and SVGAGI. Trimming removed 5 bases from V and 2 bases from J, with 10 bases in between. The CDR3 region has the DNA TGTGCCAGCAGTGACAGGTCAACCAAAAACATTCAGTACTTC. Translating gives CASSDRSTKNIQYF.

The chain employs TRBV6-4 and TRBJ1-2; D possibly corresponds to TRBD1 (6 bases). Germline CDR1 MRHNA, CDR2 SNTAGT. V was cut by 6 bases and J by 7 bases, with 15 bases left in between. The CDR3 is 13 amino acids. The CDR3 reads CASSRTARGGYTF. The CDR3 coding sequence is TGTGCCAGCAGCCGGACAGCTCGGGGTGGCTACACCTTC.

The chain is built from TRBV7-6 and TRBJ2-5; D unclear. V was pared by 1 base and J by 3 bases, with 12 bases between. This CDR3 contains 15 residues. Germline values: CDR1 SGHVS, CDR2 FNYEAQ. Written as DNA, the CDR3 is TGTGCCAGCAGCTTAGTCAACCTCGAGGAAGAGACCCAGTACTTC. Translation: CASSLVNLEEETQYF. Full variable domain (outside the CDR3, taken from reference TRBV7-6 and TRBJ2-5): GAGVSQSPRYKVTKRGQDVALRCDPISGHVSLYWYRQALGQGPEFLTYFNYEAQQDKSGLPNDRFSAERPEGSISTLTIQRTEQRDSAMYRCASSLVNLEEETQYFGPGTRLLVL.

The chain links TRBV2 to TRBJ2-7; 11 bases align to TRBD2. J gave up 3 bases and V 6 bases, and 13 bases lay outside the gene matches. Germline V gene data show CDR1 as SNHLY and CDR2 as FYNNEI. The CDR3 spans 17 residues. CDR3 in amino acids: CASSDPSGTSGSYEQYF. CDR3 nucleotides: TGTGCCAGCAGCGACCCCTCCGGGACTAGCGGTAGCTACGAGCAGTACTTC.

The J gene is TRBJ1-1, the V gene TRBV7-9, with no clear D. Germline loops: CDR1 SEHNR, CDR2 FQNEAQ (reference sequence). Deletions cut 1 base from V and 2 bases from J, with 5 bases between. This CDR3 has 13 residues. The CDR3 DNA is TGTGCCAGCAGCTTAGTGAGAAACACTGAAGCTTTCTTT. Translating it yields CASSLVRNTEAFF.

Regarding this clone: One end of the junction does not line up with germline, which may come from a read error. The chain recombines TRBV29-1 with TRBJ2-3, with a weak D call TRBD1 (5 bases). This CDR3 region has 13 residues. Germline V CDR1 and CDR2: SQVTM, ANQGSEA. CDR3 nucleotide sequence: TGCGGCGTTGCGTCAGGGTACACAGATACGCAGTATTTT. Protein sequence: CGVASGYTDTQYF.

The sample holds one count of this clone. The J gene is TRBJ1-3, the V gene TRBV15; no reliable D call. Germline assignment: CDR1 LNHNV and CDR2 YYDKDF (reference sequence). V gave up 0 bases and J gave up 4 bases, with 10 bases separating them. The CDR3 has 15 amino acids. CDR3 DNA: TGTGCCACCAGCAGAGATCTGAGTTCGGGAAACACCATATATTTT. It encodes CATSRDLSSGNTIYF.

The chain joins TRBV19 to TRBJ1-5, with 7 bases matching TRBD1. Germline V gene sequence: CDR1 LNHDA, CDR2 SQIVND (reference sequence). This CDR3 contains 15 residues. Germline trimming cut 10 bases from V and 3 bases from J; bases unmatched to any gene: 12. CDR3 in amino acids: CATAKGAGVNQPQHF. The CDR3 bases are TGTGCCACCGCGAAGGGGGCAGGGGTCAATCAGCCCCAGCATTTT.

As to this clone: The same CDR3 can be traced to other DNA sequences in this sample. The CDR3 reads CASSFGWSRYEQYF. The CDR3 nucleotides read TGTGCCAGCAGCTTCGGGTGGTCGCGCTACGAGCAGTACTTC. The chain combines TRBV4-2 with TRBJ2-7; D is ambiguous. The CDR3 is 14 residues long. Per the germline V gene, CDR1 is LGHNA and CDR2 is YNFKEQ. The V and J ends lost 5 bases and 3 bases respectively, with 14 bases between them.

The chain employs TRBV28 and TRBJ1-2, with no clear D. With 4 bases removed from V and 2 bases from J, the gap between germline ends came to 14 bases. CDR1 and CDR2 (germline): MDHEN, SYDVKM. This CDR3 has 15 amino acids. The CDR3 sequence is CASSYSPATNYGYTF. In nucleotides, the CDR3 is TGTGCCAGCAGTTATTCCCCCGCGACAAACTATGGCTACACCTTC.

The DNA of the CDR3 is TGTGCCAGCAGCCCCAACGAGAGCGAGCAGTACTTC. Translation: CASSPNESEQYF. V gene TRBV5-4 combines with J gene TRBJ2-5; no clear D. The J call may be faulty, since TRBJ2-7 better matches the DNA end. In germline, CDR1 is SGHNT, CDR2 YYREEE (reference sequence). The CDR3 is 12 amino acids.

CDR3 in amino acids: CATSRDRSSYEKLFF. CDR3 bases: TGTGCCACCAGCAGAGATAGAAGTTCGTATGAAAAACTGTTTTTT. The chain has TRBV15 and TRBJ1-4; unclear D gene. V was pared by 0 bases and J by 6 bases, with 11 bases between. Germline V gene sequence: CDR1 LNHNV, CDR2 YYDKDF (reference sequence). The CDR3 has 15 residues.